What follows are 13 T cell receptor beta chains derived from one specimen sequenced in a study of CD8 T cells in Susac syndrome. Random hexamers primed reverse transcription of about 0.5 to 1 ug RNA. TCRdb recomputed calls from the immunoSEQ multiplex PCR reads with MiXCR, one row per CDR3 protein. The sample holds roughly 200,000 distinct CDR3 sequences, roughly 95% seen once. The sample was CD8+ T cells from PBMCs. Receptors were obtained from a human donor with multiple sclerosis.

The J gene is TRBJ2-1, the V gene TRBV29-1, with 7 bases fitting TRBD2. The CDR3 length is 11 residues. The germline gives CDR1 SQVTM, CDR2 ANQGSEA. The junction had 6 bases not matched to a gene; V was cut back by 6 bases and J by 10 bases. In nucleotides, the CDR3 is TGCAGCGTGAGACTAGCAGGCGAGCAGTTCTTC. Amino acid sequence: CSVRLAGEQFF.

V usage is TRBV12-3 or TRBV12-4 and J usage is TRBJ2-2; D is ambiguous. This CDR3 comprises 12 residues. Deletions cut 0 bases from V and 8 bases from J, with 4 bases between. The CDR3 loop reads CASSLARGELFF. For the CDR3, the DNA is TGTGCCAGCAGTTTAGCGCGAGGGGAGCTGTTTTTT.

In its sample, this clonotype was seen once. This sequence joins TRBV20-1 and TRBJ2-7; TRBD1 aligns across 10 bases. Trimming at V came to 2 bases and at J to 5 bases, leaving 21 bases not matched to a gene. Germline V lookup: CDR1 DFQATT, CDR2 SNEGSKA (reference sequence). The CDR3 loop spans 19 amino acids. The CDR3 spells CSARKVWDRGFSGMDEQYF. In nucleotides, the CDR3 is TGCAGTGCTAGAAAGGTTTGGGACAGGGGATTTTCGGGTATGGACGAGCAGTACTTC.

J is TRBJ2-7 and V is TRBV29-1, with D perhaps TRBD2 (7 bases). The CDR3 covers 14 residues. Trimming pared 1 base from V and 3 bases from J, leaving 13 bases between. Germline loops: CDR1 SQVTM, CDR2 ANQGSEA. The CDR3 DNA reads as TGCAGCGTTGAAGGGCCAGGGGAGGGCTACGAGCAGTACTTC. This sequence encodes CSVEGPGEGYEQYF.

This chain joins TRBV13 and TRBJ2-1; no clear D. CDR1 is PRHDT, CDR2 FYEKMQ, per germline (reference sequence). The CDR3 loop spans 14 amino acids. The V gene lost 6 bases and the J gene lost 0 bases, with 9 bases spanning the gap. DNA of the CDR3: TGTGCCAGCAGTCTCTGGGCCTCCTACAATGAGCAGTTCTTC. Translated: CASSLWASYNEQFF.

CDR3 residues: CASSQDVLAYEQYF. The DNA of the CDR3 is TGTGCCAGCAGCCAAGACGTTTTGGCCTACGAGCAGTACTTC. V gene TRBV3-1 combines with J gene TRBJ2-7; the D is unclear. The CDR3 sequence is 14 residues long. V was trimmed by 0 bases and J by 2 bases, leaving 8 bases between them. Germline loops: CDR1 LGHDT, CDR2 YNNKEL (reference sequence).

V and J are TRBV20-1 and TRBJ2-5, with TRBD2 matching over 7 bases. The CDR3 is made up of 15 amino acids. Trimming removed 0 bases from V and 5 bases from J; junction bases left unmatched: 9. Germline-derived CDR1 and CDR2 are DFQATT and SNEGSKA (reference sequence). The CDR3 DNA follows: TGCAGTGCTAGAGATATCGGGGGGATAGGCGAGACCCAGTACTTC. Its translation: CSARDIGGIGETQYF.

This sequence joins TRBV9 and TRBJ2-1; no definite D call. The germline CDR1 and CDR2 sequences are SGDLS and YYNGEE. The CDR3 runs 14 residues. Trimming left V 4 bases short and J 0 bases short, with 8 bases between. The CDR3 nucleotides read TGTGCCAGCAGCTTCACGAGCTCCTACAATGAGCAGTTCTTC. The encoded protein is CASSFTSSYNEQFF.

In nucleotides, the CDR3 is TGTGCCAGCAGTTACTCAGGCACAGGCTACACCTTC. Amino acids: CASSYSGTGYTF. V usage is TRBV6-5 and J usage is TRBJ1-2; D is uncertain. Trimming pared 0 bases from V and 8 bases from J, leaving 7 bases between. Germline V CDR1 and CDR2: MNHEY, SVGAGI. The length of the CDR3 is 12 residues.

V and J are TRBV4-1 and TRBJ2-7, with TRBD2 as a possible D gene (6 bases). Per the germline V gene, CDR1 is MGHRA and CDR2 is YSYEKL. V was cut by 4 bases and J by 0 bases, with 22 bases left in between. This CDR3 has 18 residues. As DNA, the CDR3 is TGCGCCAGCAGCCTAGACCCTTGGGAGGCCCCCCTCTCCTACGAGCAGTACTTC. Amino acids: CASSLDPWEAPLSYEQYF.

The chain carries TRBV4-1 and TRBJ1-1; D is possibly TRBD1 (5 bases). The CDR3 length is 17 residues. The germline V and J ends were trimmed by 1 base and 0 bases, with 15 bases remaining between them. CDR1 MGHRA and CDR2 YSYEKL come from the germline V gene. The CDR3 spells CASSQGTGPLMNTEAFF. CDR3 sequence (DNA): TGCGCCAGCAGCCAAGGCACGGGACCCCTCATGAACACTGAAGCTTTCTTT.

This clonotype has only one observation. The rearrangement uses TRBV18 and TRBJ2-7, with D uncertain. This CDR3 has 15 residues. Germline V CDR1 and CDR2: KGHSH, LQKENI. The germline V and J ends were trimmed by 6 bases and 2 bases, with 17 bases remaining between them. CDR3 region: CASSPRRGTAYEQYF. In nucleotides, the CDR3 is TGTGCCAGCTCCCCCCGCCGCGGCACGGCCTACGAGCAGTACTTC. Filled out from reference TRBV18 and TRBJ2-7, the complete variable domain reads NAGVMQNPRHLVRRRGQEARLRCSPMKGHSHVYWYRQLPEEGLKFMVYLQKENIIDESGMPKERFSAEFPKEGPSILRIQQVVRGDSAAYFCASSPRRGTAYEQYFGPGTRLTVT.

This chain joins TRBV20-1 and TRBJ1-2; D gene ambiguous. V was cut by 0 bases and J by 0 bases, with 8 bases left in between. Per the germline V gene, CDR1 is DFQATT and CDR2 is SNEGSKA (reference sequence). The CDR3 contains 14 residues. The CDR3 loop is CSARDRAPNYGYTF. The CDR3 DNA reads TGCAGTGCTAGAGATAGGGCACCTAACTATGGCTACACCTTC.